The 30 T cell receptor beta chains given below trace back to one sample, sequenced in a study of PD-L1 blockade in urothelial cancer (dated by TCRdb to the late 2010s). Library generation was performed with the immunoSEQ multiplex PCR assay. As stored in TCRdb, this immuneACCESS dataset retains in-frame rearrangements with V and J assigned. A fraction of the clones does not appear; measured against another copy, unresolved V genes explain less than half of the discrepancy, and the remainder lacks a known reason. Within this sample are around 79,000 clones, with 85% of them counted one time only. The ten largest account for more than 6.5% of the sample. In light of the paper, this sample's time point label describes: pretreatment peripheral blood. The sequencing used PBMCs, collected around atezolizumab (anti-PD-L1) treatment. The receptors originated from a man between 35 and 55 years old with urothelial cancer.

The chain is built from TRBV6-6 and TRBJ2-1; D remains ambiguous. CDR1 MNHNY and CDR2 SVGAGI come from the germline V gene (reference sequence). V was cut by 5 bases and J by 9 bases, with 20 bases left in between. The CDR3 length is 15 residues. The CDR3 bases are TGTGCCAGCAGTCCCCCAGGCAGCTCATTCCCTGAGCAGTTCTTC. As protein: CASSPPGSSFPEQFF.

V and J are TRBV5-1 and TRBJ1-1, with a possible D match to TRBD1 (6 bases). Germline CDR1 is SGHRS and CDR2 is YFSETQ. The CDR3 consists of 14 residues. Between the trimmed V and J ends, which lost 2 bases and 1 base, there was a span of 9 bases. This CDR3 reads CASSFNRENTEAFF. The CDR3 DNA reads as TGCGCCAGCAGCTTTAACAGGGAGAACACTGAAGCTTTCTTT. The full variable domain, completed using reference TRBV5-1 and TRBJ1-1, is KAGVTQTPRYLIKTRGQQVTLSCSPISGHRSVSWYQQTPGQGLQFLFEYFSETQRNKGNFPGRFSGRQFSNSRSEMNVSTLELGDSALYLCASSFNRENTEAFFGQGTRLTVV.

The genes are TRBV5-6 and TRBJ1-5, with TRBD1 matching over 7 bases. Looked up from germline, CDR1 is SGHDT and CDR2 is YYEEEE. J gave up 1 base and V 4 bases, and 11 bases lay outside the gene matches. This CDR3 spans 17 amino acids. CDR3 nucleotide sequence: TGTGCCAGCAGCGTGACAGGGAAAGTGAGAAGCAATCAGCCCCAGCATTTT. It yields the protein CASSVTGKVRSNQPQHF. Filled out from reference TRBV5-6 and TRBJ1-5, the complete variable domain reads DAGVTQSPTHLIKTRGQQVTLRCSPKSGHDTVSWYQQALGQGPQFIFQYYEEEERQRGNFPDRFSGHQFPNYSSELNVNALLLGDSALYLCASSVTGKVRSNQPQHFGDGTRLSIL.

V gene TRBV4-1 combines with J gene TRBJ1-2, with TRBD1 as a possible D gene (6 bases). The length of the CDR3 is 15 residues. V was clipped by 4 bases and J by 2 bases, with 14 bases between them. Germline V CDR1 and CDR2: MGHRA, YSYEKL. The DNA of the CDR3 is TGCGCCAGCAGCCCCGGACAGATTGAGAACTATGGCTACACCTTC. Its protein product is CASSPGQIENYGYTF.

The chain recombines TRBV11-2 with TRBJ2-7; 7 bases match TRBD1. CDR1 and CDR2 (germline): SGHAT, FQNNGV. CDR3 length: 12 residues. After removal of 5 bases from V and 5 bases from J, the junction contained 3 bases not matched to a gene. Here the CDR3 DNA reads TGTGCCAGCAGCACACAGGGGAACGAGCAGTACTTC. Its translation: CASSTQGNEQYF.

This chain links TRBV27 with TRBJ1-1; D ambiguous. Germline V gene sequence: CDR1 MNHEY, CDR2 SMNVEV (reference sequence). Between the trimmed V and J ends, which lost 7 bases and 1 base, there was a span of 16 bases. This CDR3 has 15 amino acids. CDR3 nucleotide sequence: TGTGCCAGCATCATTTACTATATGGCGAACACTGAAGCTTTCTTT. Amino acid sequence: CASIIYYMANTEAFF.

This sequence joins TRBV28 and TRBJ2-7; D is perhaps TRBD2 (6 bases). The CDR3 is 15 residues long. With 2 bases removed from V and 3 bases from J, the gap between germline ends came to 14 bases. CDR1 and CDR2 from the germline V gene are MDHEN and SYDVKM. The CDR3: CASSLEDGGFYEQYF. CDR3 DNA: TGTGCCAGCAGTTTAGAGGACGGGGGATTCTACGAGCAGTACTTC.

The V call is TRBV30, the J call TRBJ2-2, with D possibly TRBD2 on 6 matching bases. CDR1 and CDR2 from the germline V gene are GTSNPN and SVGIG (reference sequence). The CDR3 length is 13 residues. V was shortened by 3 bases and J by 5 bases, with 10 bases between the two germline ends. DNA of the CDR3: TGTGCCTGGAGATCCGGGGGAACCGGGGAGCTGTTTTTT. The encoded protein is CAWRSGGTGELFF.

The CDR3 DNA reads as TGTGCCAGCTCACCACCGGGCAGGGGTGACTCGATAAGCTGGCGAGGCTACACCTTC. Translation: CASSPPGRGDSISWRGYTF. The chain is built from TRBV18 and TRBJ1-2; D may be TRBD1 (6 bases). V was trimmed by 0 bases and J by 8 bases, leaving 28 bases between them. CDR1 is KGHSH and CDR2 is LQKENI in the germline V gene. The CDR3 extends over 19 amino acids.

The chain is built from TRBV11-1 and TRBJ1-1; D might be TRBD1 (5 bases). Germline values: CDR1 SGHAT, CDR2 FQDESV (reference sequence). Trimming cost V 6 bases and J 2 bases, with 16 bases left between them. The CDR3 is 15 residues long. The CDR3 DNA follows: TGTGCCAGCAGTTCTAGGGGCCGGTTAAACACTGAAGCTTTCTTT. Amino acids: CASSSRGRLNTEAFF.

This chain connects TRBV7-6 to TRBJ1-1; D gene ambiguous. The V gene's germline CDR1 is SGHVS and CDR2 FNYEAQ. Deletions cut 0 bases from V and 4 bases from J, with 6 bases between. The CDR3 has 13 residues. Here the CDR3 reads CASSLARGTEAFF. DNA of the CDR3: TGTGCCAGCAGCTTAGCGCGGGGCACTGAAGCTTTCTTT.

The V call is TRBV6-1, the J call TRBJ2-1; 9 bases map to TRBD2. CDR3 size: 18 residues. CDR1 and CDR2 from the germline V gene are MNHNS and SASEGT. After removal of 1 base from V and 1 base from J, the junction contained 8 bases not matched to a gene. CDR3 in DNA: TGTGCCAGCAGTGAAGAGGTGGCGGGAGGGGGTTCCTACAATGAGCAGTTCTTC. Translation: CASSEEVAGGGSYNEQFF.

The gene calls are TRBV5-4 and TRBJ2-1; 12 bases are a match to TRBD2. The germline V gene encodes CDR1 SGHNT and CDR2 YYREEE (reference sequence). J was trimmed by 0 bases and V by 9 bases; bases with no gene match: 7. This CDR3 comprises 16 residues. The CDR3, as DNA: TGTGCCACCGGGACTAGCGGGCCAAGCTCCTACAATGAGCAGTTCTTC. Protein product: CATGTSGPSSYNEQFF.

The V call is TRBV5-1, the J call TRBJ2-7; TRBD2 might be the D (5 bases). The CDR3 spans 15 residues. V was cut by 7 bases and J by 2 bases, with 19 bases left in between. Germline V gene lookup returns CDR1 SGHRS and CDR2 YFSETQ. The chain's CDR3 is CASRRGSAITYEQYF. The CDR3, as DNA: TGCGCCAGCCGCCGAGGGTCAGCAATTACCTACGAGCAGTACTTC.

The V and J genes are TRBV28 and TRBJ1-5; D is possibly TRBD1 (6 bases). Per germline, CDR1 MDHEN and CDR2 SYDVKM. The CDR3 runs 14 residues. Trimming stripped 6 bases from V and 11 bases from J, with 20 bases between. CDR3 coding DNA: TGTGCCAGCAGGACAGGTGCCTACACCAGGACCCAGCATTTT. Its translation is CASRTGAYTRTQHF.

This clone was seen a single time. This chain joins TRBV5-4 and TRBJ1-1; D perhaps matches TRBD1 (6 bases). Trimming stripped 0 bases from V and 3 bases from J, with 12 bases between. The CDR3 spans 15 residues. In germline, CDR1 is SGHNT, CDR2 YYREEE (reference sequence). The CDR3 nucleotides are TGTGCCAGCAGCTTGGCCCAGGGGAGGGACACTGAAGCTTTCTTT. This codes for CASSLAQGRDTEAFF.

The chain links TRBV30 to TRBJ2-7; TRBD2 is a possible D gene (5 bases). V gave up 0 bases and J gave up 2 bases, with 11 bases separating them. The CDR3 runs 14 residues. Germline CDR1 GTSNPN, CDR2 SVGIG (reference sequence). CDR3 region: CAWSVPGITYEQYF. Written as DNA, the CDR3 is TGTGCCTGGAGTGTACCCGGGATCACCTACGAGCAGTACTTC.

The CDR3 nucleotides are TGTGCCAGCAGAACCACTGGGACAGTAGGATTTTATGGCTACACCTTC. Translating gives CASRTTGTVGFYGYTF. The rearrangement uses TRBV27 and TRBJ1-2; 7 bases are a match to TRBD1. There are 16 residues in the CDR3. V lost 6 bases and J lost 5; bases outside the gene matches: 15. The germline CDR1 and CDR2 sequences are MNHEY and SMNVEV (reference sequence).

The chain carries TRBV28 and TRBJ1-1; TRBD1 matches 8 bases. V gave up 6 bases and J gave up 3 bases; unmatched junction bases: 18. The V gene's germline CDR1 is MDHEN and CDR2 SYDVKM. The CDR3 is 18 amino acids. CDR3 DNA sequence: TGTGCCAGCAGGTATGGGACAGGCGGCCCCAGGTTGGACACTGAAGCTTTCTTT. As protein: CASRYGTGGPRLDTEAFF.

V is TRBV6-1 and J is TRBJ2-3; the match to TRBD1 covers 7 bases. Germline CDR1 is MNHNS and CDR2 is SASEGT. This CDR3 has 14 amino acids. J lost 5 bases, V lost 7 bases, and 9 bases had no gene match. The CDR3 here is CASKNRGWEDTQYF. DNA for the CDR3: TGTGCCAGCAAAAACAGGGGTTGGGAAGATACGCAGTATTTT.

Here the CDR3 DNA reads TGTGCCAGCAGCTTGGACAGGGGGAGCAATCAGCCCCAGCATTTT. It encodes CASSLDRGSNQPQHF. V usage is TRBV7-8 and J usage is TRBJ1-5; 10 bases map to TRBD1. After removal of 3 bases from V and 1 base from J, the junction contained 0 bases not matched to a gene. The length of the CDR3 is 15 residues. In germline, CDR1 is SGHVS, CDR2 FQNEAQ.

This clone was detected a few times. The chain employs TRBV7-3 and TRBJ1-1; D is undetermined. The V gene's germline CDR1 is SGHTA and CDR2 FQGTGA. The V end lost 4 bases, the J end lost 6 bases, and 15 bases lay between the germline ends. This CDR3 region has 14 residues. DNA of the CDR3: TGTGCCAGCAGCTCGACGGGGAATTGGGCTGAAGCTTTCTTT. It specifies CASSSTGNWAEAFF.

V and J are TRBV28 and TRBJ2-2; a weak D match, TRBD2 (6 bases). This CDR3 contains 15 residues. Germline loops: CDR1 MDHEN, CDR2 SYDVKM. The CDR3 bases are TGTGCAGTACTCCGGTCGGGAGTGAACACCGGGGAGCTGTTTTTT. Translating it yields CAVLRSGVNTGELFF. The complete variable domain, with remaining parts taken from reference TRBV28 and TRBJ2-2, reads DVKVTQSSRYLVKRTGEKVFLECVQDMDHENMFWYRQDPGLGLRLIYFSYDVKMKEKGDIPEGYSVSREKKERFSLILESASTNQTSMYLCAVLRSGVNTGELFFGEGSRLTVL.

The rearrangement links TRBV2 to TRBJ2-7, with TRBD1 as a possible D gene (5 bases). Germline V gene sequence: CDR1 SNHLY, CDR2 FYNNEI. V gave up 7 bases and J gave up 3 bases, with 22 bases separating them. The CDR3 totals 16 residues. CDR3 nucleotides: TGTGCCAGCATAGAAGTAGTAGGACACATGAACTACGAGCAGTACTTC. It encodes CASIEVVGHMNYEQYF.

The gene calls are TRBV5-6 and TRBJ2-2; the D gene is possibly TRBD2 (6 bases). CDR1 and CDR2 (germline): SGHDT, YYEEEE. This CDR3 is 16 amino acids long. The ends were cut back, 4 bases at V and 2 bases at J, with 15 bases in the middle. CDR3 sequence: CASSNLPGLNTGELFF. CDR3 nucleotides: TGTGCCAGCAGCAACCTCCCGGGACTTAACACCGGGGAGCTGTTTTTT. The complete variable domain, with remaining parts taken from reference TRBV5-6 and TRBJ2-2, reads DAGVTQSPTHLIKTRGQQVTLRCSPKSGHDTVSWYQQALGQGPQFIFQYYEEEERQRGNFPDRFSGHQFPNYSSELNVNALLLGDSALYLCASSNLPGLNTGELFFGEGSRLTVL.

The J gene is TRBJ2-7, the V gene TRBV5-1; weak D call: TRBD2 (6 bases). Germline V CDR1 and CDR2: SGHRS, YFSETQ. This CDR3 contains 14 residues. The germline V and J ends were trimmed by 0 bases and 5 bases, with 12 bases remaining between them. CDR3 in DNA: TGCGCCAGCAGCTTGGGGTCTTCGGGGGACGAGCAGTACTTC. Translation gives CASSLGSSGDEQYF.

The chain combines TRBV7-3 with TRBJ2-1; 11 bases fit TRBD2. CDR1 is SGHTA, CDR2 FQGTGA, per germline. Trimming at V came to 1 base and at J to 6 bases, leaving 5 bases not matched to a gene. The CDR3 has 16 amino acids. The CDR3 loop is CASSLKGTSGFNEQFF. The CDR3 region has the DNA TGTGCCAGCAGCTTAAAAGGGACTAGCGGATTCAATGAGCAGTTCTTC.

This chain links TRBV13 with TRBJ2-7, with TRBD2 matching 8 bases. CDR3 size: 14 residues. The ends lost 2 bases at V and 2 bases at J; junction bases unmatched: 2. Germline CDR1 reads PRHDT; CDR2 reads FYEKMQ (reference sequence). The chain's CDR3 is CASSLSGGAYEQYF. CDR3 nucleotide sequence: TGTGCCAGCAGCTTATCGGGGGGGGCCTACGAGCAGTACTTC.

CDR3: CASSVGGRLNTEAFF. CDR3 coding DNA: TGTGCCAGCAGCGTAGGCGGCAGACTGAACACTGAAGCTTTCTTT. The chain combines TRBV9 with TRBJ1-1; D gene ambiguous. The CDR3 is made up of 15 amino acids. Trimming stripped 0 bases from V and 0 bases from J, with 9 bases between. Looked up from germline, CDR1 is SGDLS and CDR2 is YYNGEE.

CDR3 sequence: CASMMDRGRETQYF. In nucleotides, the CDR3 is TGTGCCAGCATGATGGACAGGGGGCGGGAGACCCAGTACTTC. The genes are TRBV6-5 and TRBJ2-5, with 11 bases aligning to TRBD1. The germline CDR1 and CDR2 sequences are MNHEY and SVGAGI. V gave up 7 bases and J gave up 5 bases; unmatched junction bases: 6. CDR3 length: 14 residues.